This T cell receptor (beta chain) was sequenced during a study of T cell responses to AZD1222 COVID-19 vaccine. V dropped 4 bases and J dropped 3 bases, with 16 bases sitting between them. Per the germline V gene, CDR1 is MNHEY and CDR2 is SVGAGI. This CDR3 has 15 residues. Only in-frame clones appear in the TCRdb table, and some are missing; sequencing was by immunoSEQ multiplex PCR. The repertoire consists of over 100,000 clones, with more than 75% occurring once and the leading ten covering 4% to 5.5%. About this clone itself: Its target is unknown.

Study results and caveats: Spike-wide coverage was observed for vaccine-associated CD4 TCRs, with dominant responses at 160-218 and 743-854. Two AZD1222 administrations were followed by greater Spike-specific TCR breadth and depth.

The sample was peripheral blood, taken 28 days after the second AZD1222 dose. This TCR came from an adult who received the AZD1222 COVID-19 vaccine. The rearrangement joins TRBV6-5 to TRBJ2-7, with D possibly being TRBD1 (6 bases). The CDR3 sequence is CASSWGQGLDYEQYF. The CDR3 DNA reads TGTGCCAGCAGTTGGGGACAAGGTCTCGACTACGAGCAGTACTTC.